A selection of T cell receptor beta chains follows, all from one sample in a study of PD-1 blockade in classical Hodgkin lymphoma. Profiling relied on immunoSEQ multiplex PCR, and the TCRdb table lists in-frame clones only, not all of them. The table lists about 47,000 clones, more than 75% of them singletons. This material consisted of peripheral blood mononuclear cells (PBMCs), taken before the fourth cycle of nivolumab. The receptors stem from a human donor with classical Hodgkin lymphoma. The CDR3 runs from the conserved cysteine through the conserved F or W. Each record gives: D gene, V gene, clone size, J gene, CDR3 protein, CDR3 DNA. D genes are given only for firm matches. Clone size, where shown, is once, few, many, or a class for clones that have expanded.

NA	TRBV7-9	NA	TRBJ2-7	CASSFGTLYEQYF	TGTGCCAGCAGCTTCGGAACCCTCTACGAGCAGTACTTC
TRBD1	TRBV5-1	NA	TRBJ2-7	CASSFGTGEGEQYF	TGCGCCAGCAGCTTCGGGACAGGGGAAGGCGAGCAGTACTTC
NA	TRBV27	NA	TRBJ1-6	CASSSRGRSYNSPLHF	TGTGCCAGCAGTTCCCGGGGCAGGTCCTATAATTCACCCCTCCACTTT
NA	TRBV5-1	NA	TRBJ2-7	CASSLQTTSIHSYEQYF	TGCGCCAGCAGCTTACAAACCACTAGCATTCACTCCTACGAGCAGTACTTC
NA	TRBV6-1	NA	TRBJ1-6	CASSDIVGTPLHF	TGTGCCAGCAGTGATATTGTGGGGACACCCCTCCACTTT
NA	TRBV4-2	NA	TRBJ2-5	CASSQGERGQETQYF	TGTGCCAGCAGCCAAGGGGAAAGGGGTCAAGAGACCCAGTACTTC
TRBD1	TRBV27	NA	TRBJ1-5	CASRPGTASNQPQHF	TGTGCCAGCAGACCAGGGACAGCGAGCAATCAGCCCCAGCATTTT
TRBD1	TRBV6-4	NA	TRBJ2-5	CASSDPGQEETQYF	TGTGCCAGCAGTGATCCGGGACAGGAAGAGACCCAGTACTTC
TRBD1	TRBV5-1	NA	TRBJ2-3	CASRTGQGITDTQYF	TGCGCCAGCAGGACTGGACAGGGAATCACAGATACGCAGTATTTT
TRBD1	TRBV15	NA	TRBJ2-3	CATSRDRQGQHSGSTDTQYF	TGTGCCACCAGCAGAGATAGACAGGGTCAGCATTCAGGGAGCACAGATACGCAGTATTTT
NA	TRBV5-6	NA	TRBJ2-7	CASSPGMTGSYEQYF	TGTGCCAGCAGCCCGGGGATGACCGGCTCCTACGAGCAGTACTTC
NA	TRBV6-1	NA	TRBJ1-4	CASRVTPGGEKLFF	TGTGCCAGCAGAGTGACCCCAGGTGGGGAAAAACTGTTTTTT
NA	TRBV19	few	TRBJ2-7	CASSTDRPFSYEQYF	TGTGCCAGTAGTACCGACAGACCATTCTCCTACGAGCAGTACTTC
NA	TRBV19	once	TRBJ2-7	CASSLGHSYEQYF	TGTGCCAGTAGCCTGGGACACTCCTACGAGCAGTACTTC
NA	TRBV11-2	NA	TRBJ2-3	CASSLEVQIGDTQYF	TGTGCCAGCAGCTTAGAGGTCCAAATTGGGGATACGCAGTATTTT
NA	TRBV18	once	TRBJ2-3	CASSPDGSPDTQYF	TGTGCCAGCTCACCCGACGGTAGCCCAGATACGCAGTATTTT
NA	TRBV9	NA	TRBJ2-3	CASSDPYGFSGRDTQYF	TGTGCCAGCAGCGACCCCTACGGGTTTAGCGGAAGAGATACGCAGTATTTT
TRBD2	TRBV6-5	NA	TRBJ2-5	CASSYFSGGSETQYF	TGTGCCAGCAGTTACTTTAGCGGGGGGTCAGAGACCCAGTACTTC